This passage covers 11 T cell receptor beta chains from one sample sequenced in a study of shared clonotypes between healthy human individuals (dated by TCRdb to 2020 to 2021). For the CD8 naive samples, CD45RO-negative cells were positively selected for CCR7, yielding a CD45RA+CCR7+ population from which TemRA cells were excluded. The method behind the library was the immunoSEQ multiplex PCR assay. TCRdb took this table from immuneACCESS and kept in-frame rearrangements with V and J called. Such tables lack part of the clones; where checked against another copy, unresolved V genes explain under half of the gap, and the rest is unexplained. The sample yields around 2.1 million clones; more than 85% were counted once. Of the sample, under 2% is held by the ten largest clones. Sequenced: naive CD8+ T cells from PBMCs. The meaning of the sample's cell subset or site label: CD45RA+CCR7+. The receptor source for this set is a man aged 18 to 30 in good health. Some clones in this sample may be carry-over from other donors' samples.

The rearrangement uses TRBV6-5 and TRBJ1-2; possible D gene TRBD1, 6 bases. Trimming took off 6 bases at V and 6 bases at J, with 17 bases between the two ends. The CDR3 runs to 14 residues. The germline V gene encodes CDR1 MNHEY and CDR2 SVGAGI. The CDR3 loop reads CASRLQGTLDGYTF. DNA for the CDR3: TGTGCCAGCAGATTACAGGGCACCCTTGATGGCTACACCTTC.

This clone showed up just once. This chain connects TRBV29-1 to TRBJ2-3; possible D gene TRBD2, 5 bases. The CDR3 is made up of 14 amino acids. The ends were cut back, 0 bases at V and 2 bases at J, with 9 bases in the middle. Germline values: CDR1 SQVTM, CDR2 ANQGSEA. The CDR3: CSVEDRGDTDTQYF. The DNA for the CDR3 is TGCAGCGTTGAAGATCGGGGAGACACAGATACGCAGTATTTT.

Regarding this clone: At the DNA level, this CDR3 is encoded by other sequences in the same sample as well. The V and J genes are TRBV9 and TRBJ2-7; 11 bases align to TRBD2. V lost 0 bases, J lost 4 bases, and 3 bases stayed unmatched. Germline V gene sequence: CDR1 SGDLS, CDR2 YYNGEE. This CDR3 comprises 15 residues. In DNA form, the CDR3 reads TGTGCCAGCAGCGTAGGGGTAGCGGGAGGGTACGAGCAGTACTTC. Protein: CASSVGVAGGYEQYF.

The rearrangement links TRBV7-6 to TRBJ2-1; tentatively, D is TRBD2 (7 bases). This CDR3 has 13 residues. V lost 7 bases and J lost 7, with 14 bases in between. In germline, CDR1 is SGHVS, CDR2 FNYEAQ. The CDR3 sequence is CASTLGGLNEQFF. The CDR3 DNA reads TGTGCCAGCACTTTGGGGGGGCTGAATGAGCAGTTCTTC.

The rearrangement links TRBV21-1 to TRBJ2-6; the table gives TRBD1 as D, unverified against the DNA. TRBV21-1 is flagged as a pseudogene. The CDR3 spans 18 residues. CDR3 protein: CASSKPRRDSSGANVLTF. In DNA, the CDR3 is TGTGCCAGCAGCAAACCGCGACGGGACAGCTCTGGGGCCAACGTCCTGACTTTC.

This chain uses TRBV28 with TRBJ1-5; D is unresolved. This CDR3 is built from 15 residues. Germline CDR1 reads MDHEN; CDR2 reads SYDVKM. Trimming took off 4 bases at V and 2 bases at J, with 12 bases between the two ends. DNA for the CDR3: TGTGCCAGCAGTTCGGGAAGGCTTGGCAATCAGCCCCAGCATTTT. Encoded protein: CASSSGRLGNQPQHF.

This chain links TRBV15 with TRBJ2-5; 7 bases are a match to TRBD1. Germline loops: CDR1 LNHNV, CDR2 YYDKDF (reference sequence). The V segment lost 1 base and the J segment 3 bases; nucleotides outside the gene matches: 11. CDR3 length: 17 amino acids. The CDR3 protein is CATSRAKGAPPKETQYF. In nucleotides, the CDR3 is TGTGCCACCAGCAGAGCCAAGGGGGCCCCCCCCAAAGAGACCCAGTACTTC.

This sequence joins TRBV5-1 and TRBJ2-7; perhaps TRBD1 as D (5 bases). In germline, CDR1 is SGHRS, CDR2 YFSETQ. V was trimmed by 3 bases and J by 5 bases, leaving 12 bases between them. This CDR3 has 13 residues. CDR3 sequence reads: CASSSSARDEQYF. CDR3 coding DNA: TGCGCCAGCAGCTCATCCGCCAGGGACGAGCAGTACTTC.

The genes are TRBV6-6 and TRBJ2-5; possible D gene TRBD2, 7 bases. Trimming pared 6 bases from V and 4 bases from J, leaving 15 bases between. Germline V gene sequence: CDR1 MNHNY, CDR2 SVGAGI (reference sequence). The CDR3 spans 14 residues. CDR3 sequence: CASSQLGGPETQYF. CDR3 DNA sequence: TGTGCCAGCAGCCAGCTCGGGGGGCCAGAGACCCAGTACTTC.

V usage is TRBV4-1 and J usage is TRBJ1-5; perhaps TRBD1 as D (6 bases). Germline V CDR1 and CDR2: MGHRA, YSYEKL. V lost 3 bases and J 6 bases, leaving 15 bases between the germline ends. This CDR3 comprises 15 residues. The CDR3 protein is CASSQQGIIPQPQHF. In DNA, the CDR3 is TGCGCCAGCAGCCAGCAGGGGATCATCCCTCAGCCCCAGCATTTT.

The sample holds one count of this clone. The J gene is TRBJ2-5, the V gene TRBV7-9; TRBD2 matches 11 bases. This CDR3 comprises 15 residues. CDR1 and CDR2 (germline): SEHNR, FQNEAQ (reference sequence). J lost 5 bases, V lost 7 bases, and 9 bases had no gene match. The CDR3 region is CASTVRLAGRETQYF. The CDR3 bases are TGTGCCAGCACCGTCCGACTAGCGGGACGGGAGACCCAGTACTTC.